This passage covers 28 T cell receptor beta chains from one sample sequenced in a study of early stage breast cancer tumors. The repertoire was sequenced with immunoSEQ multiplex PCR; TCRdb's copy has only in-frame clones and lacks some. This sample has tens of thousands of clones, with around nine tenths found just once. The sequenced sample was blood. The source is an older person with breast cancer.

The rearrangement joins TRBV9 to TRBJ2-2; weak D call: TRBD1 (5 bases). The CDR3 runs 16 residues. V was pared by 0 bases and J by 0 bases, with 9 bases between. The V gene's germline CDR1 is SGDLS and CDR2 YYNGEE. CDR3 in DNA: TGTGCCAGCAGCGTAGGACAGTCCGCGAACACCGGGGAGCTGTTTTTT. It yields the protein CASSVGQSANTGELFF. Full variable domain (missing parts from reference TRBV9 and TRBJ2-2): DSGVTQTPKHLITATGQRVTLRCSPRSGDLSVYWYQQSLDQGLQFLIQYYNGEERAKGNILERFSAQQFPDLHSELNLSSLELGDSALYFCASSVGQSANTGELFFGEGSRLTVL.

J is TRBJ2-5 and V is TRBV30; TRBD2 matches 9 bases. V shed 1 base, J shed 5 bases, and the junction held 2 bases outside the gene matches. The CDR3 length is 13 residues. Per the germline V gene, CDR1 is GTSNPN and CDR2 is SVGIG (reference sequence). CDR3 loop: CAWSGGGAETQYF. CDR3 coding DNA: TGTGCCTGGAGTGGCGGGGGGGCGGAGACCCAGTACTTC.

This chain links TRBV9 with TRBJ1-2; 8 bases match TRBD1. CDR1 is SGDLS, CDR2 YYNGEE, per germline. The CDR3 loop spans 16 amino acids. V lost 1 base and J lost 4; bases outside the gene matches: 9. CDR3 in DNA: TGTGCCAGCAGCGTACCTAGGACAGGGAACTCCTATGGCTACACCTTC. This gives the protein CASSVPRTGNSYGYTF.

CDR3 DNA sequence: TGCGCCAGCAGCTTGGAATCACAGGGTCGCGAGACCCAGTACTTC. Protein sequence: CASSLESQGRETQYF. The chain couples TRBV5-1 to TRBJ2-5, with D perhaps TRBD1 (6 bases). There are 15 residues in the CDR3. Trimming stripped 0 bases from V and 5 bases from J, with 14 bases between. CDR1 and CDR2 (germline): SGHRS, YFSETQ.

The chain is built from TRBV2 and TRBJ1-4; the match to TRBD1 covers 7 bases. The CDR3 runs 15 residues. Looked up from germline, CDR1 is SNHLY and CDR2 is FYNNEI. Unmatched junction bases numbered 7, after V lost 5 bases and J lost 4 bases. The CDR3 loop reads CASSLWTGLNEKLFF. The CDR3 DNA reads as TGTGCCAGCAGTTTATGGACAGGTCTTAATGAAAAACTGTTTTTT.

In its sample, this clone was seen once. This chain connects TRBV11-2 to TRBJ2-7; D is unclear. The CDR3 runs to 11 residues. V was cut by 5 bases and J by 3 bases, with 5 bases left in between. CDR1 and CDR2 (germline): SGHAT, FQNNGV. The CDR3 coding sequence is TGTGCCAGCAGCCTCCTCTACGAGCAGTACTTC. Protein product: CASSLLYEQYF.

The gene calls are TRBV30 and TRBJ1-2; the D is unclear. Trimming took off 4 bases at V and 8 bases at J, with 20 bases between the two ends. The CDR3 length is 14 residues. Germline lookup yields CDR1 GTSNPN and CDR2 SVGIG (reference sequence). The DNA of the CDR3 is TGTGCCTGGATGCCGCTCGACGCCTGGGAGGGCTACACCTTC. Translating it yields CAWMPLDAWEGYTF.

The rearrangement links TRBV7-9 to TRBJ1-4, with no clear D. From germline, CDR1 is SEHNR and CDR2 FQNEAQ (reference sequence). The CDR3 has 13 amino acids. V lost 1 base to trimming and J lost 10 bases, with 10 bases between them. The CDR3 here is CASSLGHSGKLFF. As DNA, the CDR3 is TGTGCCAGCAGCTTAGGGCATTCGGGAAAACTGTTTTTT.

The V and J genes are TRBV13 and TRBJ2-7; no definite D call. CDR3 size: 13 residues. Trimming stripped 0 bases from V and 1 base from J, with 4 bases between. CDR1 PRHDT and CDR2 FYEKMQ come from the germline V gene (reference sequence). CDR3 residues: CASSLGRSYEQYF. The CDR3 DNA reads TGTGCCAGCAGCTTAGGCAGGTCCTACGAGCAGTACTTC.

This CDR3 reads CASSPGTGDYEQYF. In DNA form, the CDR3 reads TGTGCCAGCAGTCCGGGGACAGGAGACTACGAGCAGTACTTC. The V gene is TRBV27, the J gene TRBJ2-7; the match to TRBD1 covers 8 bases. Germline loops: CDR1 MNHEY, CDR2 SMNVEV (reference sequence). Trimming removed 5 bases from V and 3 bases from J; junction bases left unmatched: 6. CDR3 length equals 14 residues.

The chain couples TRBV5-6 to TRBJ2-5; tentatively, D is TRBD2 (6 bases). Germline CDR1 and CDR2: SGHDT and YYEEEE. This CDR3 has 14 amino acids. The germline V and J ends were trimmed by 4 bases and 5 bases, with 15 bases remaining between them. In nucleotides, the CDR3 is TGTGCCAGCAGCCTATCGCACCGGGGGGAGACCCAGTACTTC. Its protein is CASSLSHRGETQYF. Full variable domain (remainder filled in from reference TRBV5-6 and TRBJ2-5): DAGVTQSPTHLIKTRGQQVTLRCSPKSGHDTVSWYQQALGQGPQFIFQYYEEEERQRGNFPDRFSGHQFPNYSSELNVNALLLGDSALYLCASSLSHRGETQYFGPGTRLLVL.

This chain uses TRBV19 with TRBJ2-1; tentative D call: TRBD2 (5 bases). Germline V gives CDR1 LNHDA, CDR2 SQIVND (reference sequence). This CDR3 is 13 amino acids long. Trimming shortened V by 3 bases and J by 9 bases, and 12 bases separated the two germline ends. The chain's CDR3 is CASSIARGGEQFF. CDR3 sequence (DNA): TGTGCCAGTAGTATTGCCCGAGGAGGTGAGCAGTTCTTC.

The rearrangement links TRBV27 to TRBJ2-7; no reliable D call. Germline V gene lookup returns CDR1 MNHEY and CDR2 SMNVEV (reference sequence). Trimming removed 2 bases from V and 0 bases from J, with 8 bases in between. CDR3 size: 14 residues. CDR3 DNA sequence: TGTGCCAGCAGTTTAACTCGGAGCTCCTACGAGCAGTACTTC. Protein product: CASSLTRSSYEQYF.

The rearrangement uses TRBV5-6 and TRBJ2-1; 7 nucleotides align to TRBD2. V trimming: 0 bases; J trimming: 12 bases; junction bases outside the gene matches: 3. Germline V CDR1 and CDR2: SGHDT, YYEEEE. This CDR3 comprises 12 residues. Written as DNA, the CDR3 is TGTGCCAGCAGCTTGGGACTAGCTTCGCAGTTCTTC. Translated: CASSLGLASQFF.

The rearrangement joins TRBV30 to TRBJ1-5; 7 nucleotides line up with TRBD1. Trimming took 3 bases from V and 7 from J; bases not matched to a gene: 6. The CDR3 is made up of 13 amino acids. Germline assignment: CDR1 GTSNPN and CDR2 SVGIG (reference sequence). DNA for the CDR3: TGTGCCTGGAGCGGACAGGTCAGGCAGCCCCAGCATTTT. It is translated as CAWSGQVRQPQHF.

This chain uses TRBV19 with TRBJ2-5; 9 nucleotides align to TRBD2. Germline trimming cut 1 base from V and 4 bases from J; bases unmatched to any gene: 4. The germline gives CDR1 LNHDA, CDR2 SQIVND (reference sequence). The CDR3 is 15 amino acids. The CDR3 region has the DNA TGTGCCAGTAGTATAGGGGGGACTAGCTTAGAGACCCAGTACTTC. It is translated as CASSIGGTSLETQYF.

The chain couples TRBV7-7 to TRBJ2-3; 9 nucleotides align to TRBD2. Germline CDR1 is SSHAT and CDR2 is FNYEAQ (reference sequence). The CDR3 totals 16 residues. V gave up 5 bases and J gave up 2 bases; unmatched junction bases: 8. In DNA, the CDR3 is TGTGCCAGCAGCCTCTTAGCGGGGGCCAACACAGATACGCAGTATTTT. It is translated as CASSLLAGANTDTQYF.

J is TRBJ2-1 and V is TRBV5-1; the D gene is possibly TRBD2 (6 bases). There are 15 residues in the CDR3. Trimming cost V 1 base and J 7 bases, with 15 bases left between them. Germline values: CDR1 SGHRS, CDR2 YFSETQ. In nucleotides, the CDR3 is TGCGCCAGCAGCTTGTCTGCGGGATTATCGAATGAGCAGTTCTTC. Translating gives CASSLSAGLSNEQFF.

This clone was picked up one time. This sequence joins TRBV5-1 and TRBJ2-5, with D possibly matching TRBD1 (6 bases). V was trimmed by 1 base and J by 1 base, leaving 14 bases between them. The CDR3 sequence is 16 residues long. Germline lookup yields CDR1 SGHRS and CDR2 YFSETQ. CDR3 in DNA: TGCGCCAGCAGCTTGACACAGGGTATGGGCCAAGAGACCCAGTACTTC. As protein: CASSLTQGMGQETQYF.

This chain joins TRBV28 and TRBJ2-7, with 9 bases lining up with TRBD1. Germline V gives CDR1 MDHEN, CDR2 SYDVKM. The CDR3 contains 16 residues. After removal of 6 bases from V and 1 base from J, the junction contained 10 bases not matched to a gene. CDR3 sequence reads: CASRSGSGTGSYEQYF. CDR3 sequence (DNA): TGTGCCAGCAGATCAGGCTCCGGGACAGGGTCCTACGAGCAGTACTTC. The full variable domain, with the rest looked up from reference TRBV28 and TRBJ2-7, is DVKVTQSSRYLVKRTGEKVFLECVQDMDHENMFWYRQDPGLGLRLIYFSYDVKMKEKGDIPEGYSVSREKKERFSLILESASTNQTSMYLCASRSGSGTGSYEQYFGPGTRLTVT.

V is TRBV6-5 and J is TRBJ1-4; D not resolved. V was shortened by 5 bases and J by 2 bases, with 6 bases between the two germline ends. The germline V gene encodes CDR1 MNHEY and CDR2 SVGAGI. The CDR3 contains 13 residues. In DNA form, the CDR3 reads TGTGCCAGCAGTCTACGTACTAATGAAAAACTGTTTTTT. It is translated as CASSLRTNEKLFF.

The chain recombines TRBV5-1 with TRBJ2-7; 11 positions match TRBD1. V dropped 1 base and J dropped 3; count of bases not matched to a gene: 3. Per the germline V gene, CDR1 is SGHRS and CDR2 is YFSETQ. The CDR3 is made up of 15 amino acids. CDR3 sequence: CASSLTGTGGYEQYF. In nucleotides, the CDR3 is TGCGCCAGCAGCTTGACCGGGACAGGGGGCTACGAGCAGTACTTC.

The chain couples TRBV19 to TRBJ2-1, with 11 bases lining up with TRBD2. CDR3 length: 18 residues. V dropped 5 bases and J dropped 4; count of bases not matched to a gene: 13. Germline V lookup: CDR1 LNHDA, CDR2 SQIVND (reference sequence). The CDR3 nucleotides read TGTGCCAGTAGTCTCTTTAGCGGGGGGGCTGATCTTTACAATGAGCAGTTCTTC. It encodes CASSLFSGGADLYNEQFF.

The rearrangement uses TRBV5-6 and TRBJ2-3, with 11 bases matching TRBD2. CDR1 is SGHDT and CDR2 is YYEEEE in the germline V gene. J was trimmed by 7 bases and V by 0 bases; bases with no gene match: 7. This CDR3 comprises 16 residues. The CDR3 here is CASSLGLAGGFNTQYF. The CDR3 DNA reads as TGTGCCAGCAGCTTGGGGCTAGCGGGGGGTTTTAATACGCAGTATTTT.

The rearrangement uses TRBV19 and TRBJ2-2; D is possibly TRBD1 (7 bases). V lost 3 bases to trimming and J lost 4 bases, with 15 bases between them. The CDR3 has 16 amino acids. CDR1 is LNHDA, CDR2 SQIVND, per germline (reference sequence). CDR3 residues: CASSIRSRGATGELFF. CDR3 sequence (DNA): TGTGCCAGTAGTATCCGTAGCAGGGGGGCCACCGGGGAGCTGTTTTTT.

This rearrangement joins TRBV6-5 to TRBJ1-2; D is possibly TRBD1 (5 bases). Germline V CDR1 and CDR2: MNHEY, SVGAGI. The CDR3 loop spans 11 amino acids. With 4 bases removed from V and 5 bases from J, the gap between germline ends came to 5 bases. The CDR3 protein is CASSSGYGYTF. CDR3 nucleotides: TGTGCCAGCAGTTCAGGGTATGGCTACACCTTC.

V usage is TRBV28 and J usage is TRBJ1-2; TRBD1 agrees at 8 bases. From germline, CDR1 is MDHEN and CDR2 SYDVKM. The CDR3 spans 15 residues. V lost 6 bases, J lost 2 bases, and 8 bases stayed unmatched. The CDR3 loop is CASSGQGKANYGYTF. The CDR3 DNA follows: TGTGCCAGCAGCGGACAGGGAAAAGCCAACTATGGCTACACCTTC.

The rearrangement links TRBV19 to TRBJ1-2; 7 nucleotides line up with TRBD1. Germline assignment: CDR1 LNHDA and CDR2 SQIVND (reference sequence). The CDR3 runs 13 residues. V lost 1 base to trimming and J lost 6 bases; unmatched junction nucleotides: 2. CDR3 amino acids: CASSIGTGDGYTF. The CDR3, as DNA: TGTGCCAGTAGTATAGGTACAGGGGATGGCTACACCTTC.